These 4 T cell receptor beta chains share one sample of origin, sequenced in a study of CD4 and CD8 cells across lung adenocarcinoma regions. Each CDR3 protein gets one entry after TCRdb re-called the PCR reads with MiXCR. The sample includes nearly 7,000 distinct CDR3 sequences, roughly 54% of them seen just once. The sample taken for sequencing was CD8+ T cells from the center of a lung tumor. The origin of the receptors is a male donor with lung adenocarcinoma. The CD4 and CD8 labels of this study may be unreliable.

Here the CDR3 reads CASSDPFLLRNTDTQYF. In DNA form, the CDR3 reads TGTGCCAGCAGTGATCCTTTTCTACTGAGGAACACAGATACGCAGTATTTT. The V gene is TRBV6-1, the J gene TRBJ2-3, with D unresolved. V was pared by 3 bases and J by 2 bases, with 18 bases between. The CDR3 has 17 amino acids. Germline V gives CDR1 MNHNS, CDR2 SASEGT.

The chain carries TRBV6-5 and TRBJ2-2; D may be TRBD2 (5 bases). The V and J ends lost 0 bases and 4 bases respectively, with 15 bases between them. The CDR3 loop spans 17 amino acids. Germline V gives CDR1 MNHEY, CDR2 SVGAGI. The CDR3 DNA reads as TGTGCCAGCAGTTACTCGATGAGGGTTGGCGGCACCGGGGAGCTGTTTTTT. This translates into CASSYSMRVGGTGELFF.

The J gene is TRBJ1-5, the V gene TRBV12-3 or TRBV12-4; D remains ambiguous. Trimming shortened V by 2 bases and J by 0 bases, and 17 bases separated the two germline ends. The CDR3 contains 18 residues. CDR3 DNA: TGTGCCAGCAGTTTAAGTTGGAGCCCCCCTTATAGCAATCAGCCCCAGCATTTT. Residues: CASSLSWSPPYSNQPQHF.

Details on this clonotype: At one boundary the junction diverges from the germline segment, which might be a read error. The CDR3 sequence is CAAGLCGTDTQYF. The CDR3 DNA reads as TGTGCCGCGGGGTTGTGCGGTACAGACACGCAGTATTTT. The J gene is TRBJ2-3, the V gene TRBV10-2; a weak D match, TRBD2 (6 bases). Per the germline V gene, CDR1 is WSHSY and CDR2 is SAAADI. This CDR3 is built from 13 residues.